One and the same sample provided the 23 T cell receptor beta chains below, sequenced in a study of T cell responses to AZD1222 COVID-19 vaccine. Sequencing used immunoSEQ multiplex PCR; TCRdb keeps in-frame clones, though not all of them. The sample records more than 95,000 clones, roughly 90% being singletons. The sequencing used peripheral blood, collected on day 0 of AZD1222 vaccination. The receptor source for this set is an adult in good health.

The chain combines TRBV4-2 with TRBJ2-2, with a tentative D call TRBD2 (6 bases). The CDR3 is 15 residues long. The V end lost 0 bases, the J end lost 5 bases, and 10 bases lay between the germline ends. In germline, CDR1 is LGHNA, CDR2 YNFKEQ. The CDR3 spells CASSQEGGVTGELFF. The CDR3 bases are TGTGCCAGCAGCCAAGAAGGCGGGGTTACCGGGGAGCTGTTTTTT.

The V gene is TRBV19, the J gene TRBJ1-5; TRBD1 aligns across 11 bases. Trimming removed 5 bases from V and 5 bases from J; junction bases left unmatched: 8. Germline assignment: CDR1 LNHDA and CDR2 SQIVND (reference sequence). This CDR3 region has 16 residues. CDR3 loop: CASSRTGGALDQPQHF. CDR3 coding DNA: TGTGCCAGTAGTCGGACAGGGGGCGCCTTGGATCAGCCCCAGCATTTT.

This chain joins TRBV28 and TRBJ1-2; 8 bases line up with TRBD1. CDR3 size: 13 residues. V dropped 7 bases and J dropped 7; count of bases not matched to a gene: 8. The germline V gene has CDR1 MDHEN and CDR2 SYDVKM. This chain's CDR3 is CASNSQGASGYTF. The CDR3 DNA follows: TGTGCCAGCAATTCCCAGGGGGCGAGTGGCTACACCTTC.

The V gene is TRBV7-2, the J gene TRBJ2-5, with 7 bases identical to TRBD2. Trimming removed 5 bases from V and 4 bases from J; junction bases left unmatched: 7. Germline CDR1 and CDR2: SGHTA and FQGNSA. The CDR3 length is 14 residues. For the CDR3, the DNA is TGTGCCAGCAGCCCTCTGACTAGCAGAGAGACCCAGTACTTC. This codes for CASSPLTSRETQYF.

The genes are TRBV7-8 and TRBJ1-6, with 7 bases lining up with TRBD1. Trimming cost V 5 bases and J 8 bases; bases outside gene matches: 6. The CDR3 contains 14 residues. Germline assignment: CDR1 SGHVS and CDR2 FQNEAQ. CDR3 region: CASSPGGYHSPLHF. Here the CDR3 DNA reads TGTGCCAGCAGCCCAGGGGGGTATCATTCACCCCTCCACTTT. Full variable domain (missing parts from reference TRBV7-8 and TRBJ1-6): GAGVSQSPRYKVAKRGQDVALRCDPISGHVSLFWYQQALGQGPEFLTYFQNEAQLDKSGLPSDRFFAERPEGSVSTLKIQRTQQEDSAVYLCASSPGGYHSPLHFGNGTRLTVT.

The chain recombines TRBV5-1 with TRBJ1-4, with D uncertain. This CDR3 region has 14 residues. Trimming took 0 bases from V and 4 from J, leaving 7 bases between them. Germline-derived CDR1 and CDR2 are SGHRS and YFSETQ. The CDR3 region is CASSLAGGNEKLFF. The DNA of the CDR3 is TGCGCCAGCAGCTTGGCTGGTGGTAATGAAAAACTGTTTTTT.

The V and J genes are TRBV10-3 and TRBJ2-5; D is possibly TRBD1 (5 bases). Germline-derived CDR1 and CDR2 are ENHRY and SYGVKD. The V end was cut by 8 bases, the J end by 5 bases, with 21 bases between. The CDR3 length is 15 residues. CDR3 nucleotides: TGTGCCATCGCACCGGCCCGACAGAACGGGGAGACCCAGTACTTC. Its protein is CAIAPARQNGETQYF.

The J gene is TRBJ2-7, the V gene TRBV5-1, with a weak D call TRBD2 (6 bases). The CDR3 totals 16 residues. The V end was cut by 2 bases, the J end by 2 bases, with 17 bases between. Germline lookup yields CDR1 SGHRS and CDR2 YFSETQ. In nucleotides, the CDR3 is TGCGCCAGCAGCTTCCGGGGGACGGAGATTACCTACGAGCAGTACTTC. Residues: CASSFRGTEITYEQYF.

This rearrangement joins TRBV3-1 (or the pseudogene TRBV3-2) to TRBJ1-4; D not certain. Germline lookup yields CDR1 LGHDT and CDR2 YNNKEL (reference sequence). The length of the CDR3 is 14 residues. V lost 1 base and J 5 bases, leaving 8 bases between the germline ends. Here the CDR3 reads CASSQGTANEKLFF. DNA for the CDR3: TGTGCCAGCAGCCAAGGAACAGCAAATGAAAAACTGTTTTTT.

The V gene is TRBV7-2, the J gene TRBJ2-2; TRBD1 matches 7 bases. V trimming: 2 bases; J trimming: 4 bases; junction bases outside the gene matches: 4. This CDR3 contains 15 residues. The germline V gene has CDR1 SGHTA and CDR2 FQGNSA. In DNA form, the CDR3 reads TGTGCCAGCAGCTTAAGGGGGCAGCGCACCGGGGAGCTGTTTTTT. Its protein is CASSLRGQRTGELFF.

The DNA of the CDR3 is TGTGCCATCAGTCAGGAGAACACTGAAGCTTTCTTT. Residues: CAISQENTEAFF. J is TRBJ1-1 and V is TRBV10-3; no clear D. Trimming left V 5 bases short and J 1 base short, with 5 bases between. The CDR3 covers 12 residues. Germline V gene sequence: CDR1 ENHRY, CDR2 SYGVKD.

On this clone: The sample carries other DNA sequences with the same CDR3. The rearrangement links TRBV12-3 or TRBV12-4 to TRBJ2-7; D is ambiguous. The CDR3 is 11 residues long. Trimming took off 4 bases at V and 3 bases at J, with 4 bases between the two ends. The CDR3 DNA reads TGTGCCAGCAGTTCAGGCTACGAGCAGTACTTC. Its protein product is CASSSGYEQYF.

This sequence joins TRBV7-9 and TRBJ1-4; perhaps TRBD1 as D (5 bases). This CDR3 is built from 17 residues. Germline V CDR1 and CDR2: SEHNR, FQNEAQ (reference sequence). V was trimmed by 4 bases and J by 10 bases, leaving 25 bases between them. The CDR3 protein is CASSSTSKTEGVGKLFF. The CDR3 DNA reads TGTGCCAGCAGCTCAACGAGCAAGACAGAAGGTGTCGGAAAACTGTTTTTT.

This chain joins TRBV7-2 and TRBJ2-3; 10 bases fit TRBD2. The V gene's germline CDR1 is SGHTA and CDR2 FQGNSA. The CDR3 contains 16 residues. The V gene end was trimmed by 2 bases and the J gene end by 5 bases; junction bases not matched to a gene: 7. The CDR3 here is CASSLRAGGFRDTQYF. CDR3 in DNA: TGTGCCAGCAGCTTAAGAGCGGGGGGGTTTAGAGATACGCAGTATTTT.

The chain joins TRBV7-2 to TRBJ2-7, with D uncertain. Trimming removed 1 base at V and 13 bases at J, with 20 bases between. The CDR3 has 14 residues. Germline V CDR1 and CDR2: SGHTA, FQGNSA. The CDR3 sequence is CASSLESMTSPLYF. CDR3 DNA sequence: TGTGCCAGCAGCTTAGAGTCCATGACAAGTCCCCTATACTTC.

This clone was seen just once. The chain recombines TRBV10-2 with TRBJ2-2; D gene ambiguous. V lost 6 bases and J 4 bases, leaving 9 bases between the germline ends. The CDR3 consists of 13 residues. Germline-derived CDR1 and CDR2 are WSHSY and SAAADI. The CDR3 here is CASRNQATGELFF. The CDR3 DNA follows: TGCGCCAGCAGGAACCAGGCCACCGGGGAGCTGTTTTTT.

The CDR3 DNA follows: TGTGCCAGCAGCAAGGGGGCGGCAGCTTTCTTT. Its protein product is CASSKGAAAFF. The V call is TRBV21-1, the J call TRBJ1-1; the table's TRBD1 call for D was not verified on the DNA. TRBV21-1 is annotated as a pseudogene. The CDR3 is 11 residues long.

This rearrangement joins TRBV2 to TRBJ2-5, with D possibly being TRBD1 or TRBD2 (6 bases each). This CDR3 comprises 12 residues. The V end was cut by 5 bases, the J end by 4 bases, with 8 bases between. Germline CDR1 and CDR2: SNHLY and FYNNEI. The chain's CDR3 is CASSWGAETQYF. The DNA for the CDR3 is TGTGCCAGCAGTTGGGGGGCAGAGACCCAGTACTTC.

The V gene is TRBV6-6, the J gene TRBJ2-7; unclear D gene. This CDR3 spans 11 amino acids. Germline CDR1 reads MNHNY; CDR2 reads SVGAGI (reference sequence). Trimming took off 6 bases at V and 3 bases at J, with 6 bases between the two ends. The CDR3 sequence is CASSINYEQYF. CDR3 nucleotides: TGTGCCAGCAGCATAAACTACGAGCAGTACTTC.

V and J are TRBV7-9 and TRBJ2-7, with 8 bases aligning to TRBD1. V was clipped by 4 bases and J by 6 bases; unmatched bases: 5. This CDR3 spans 13 amino acids. Per germline, CDR1 SEHNR and CDR2 FQNEAQ (reference sequence). In nucleotides, the CDR3 is TGTGCCAGCAGCTCCAGGACAGGGTCCGAGCAGTACTTC. Amino acids: CASSSRTGSEQYF.

The V gene is TRBV28, the J gene TRBJ1-6; 7 bases are a match to TRBD1. This CDR3 has 17 amino acids. In germline, CDR1 is MDHEN, CDR2 SYDVKM. Trimming cost V 5 bases and J 5 bases; bases outside gene matches: 12. The CDR3 is CASSPQGGLGNNSPLHF. The CDR3 nucleotides are TGTGCCAGCAGTCCCCAGGGGGGTTTGGGCAATAATTCACCCCTCCACTTT.

The chain recombines TRBV6-2 or TRBV6-3 with TRBJ2-7; D may be TRBD1 (6 bases). From germline, CDR1 is MNHEY and CDR2 SVGEGT. The CDR3 runs to 16 residues. Trimming removed 6 bases from V and 7 bases from J, with 25 bases in between. The CDR3 here is CASSLTPGQFRKEQYF. CDR3 bases: TGTGCCAGCAGCCTCACCCCCGGACAGTTCCGGAAGGAGCAGTACTTC.

V usage is TRBV6-5 and J usage is TRBJ1-6; D possibly corresponds to TRBD1 (5 bases). This CDR3 is built from 15 residues. Trimming took off 6 bases at V and 0 bases at J, with 9 bases between the two ends. Germline CDR1 MNHEY, CDR2 SVGAGI. The CDR3 sequence is CASRGGVSYNSPLHF. The CDR3 nucleotides are TGTGCCAGCAGGGGAGGGGTCTCCTATAATTCACCCCTCCACTTT.